The T cell receptor beta chain described here comes from a study of metastatic and nonmetastatic thyroid tumors. TCRdb re-called the PCR reads via MiXCR. The sample lists about 40,000 clones, 28% occurring once. The germline V gene encodes CDR1 DFQATT and CDR2 SNEGSKA (reference sequence). The V and J ends lost 3 bases and 5 bases, in that order; junction bases with no gene match: 13. CDR3 length: 16 residues. Before thyroid surgery, none of the patients had received any treatment. This TCR derives from a male donor with papillary thyroid cancer or a benign thyroid nodule (not recorded which). Some clones in this sample may be carry-over from other donors' samples. The sequenced material came from blood. This rearrangement joins TRBV20-1 to TRBJ2-1, with 7 bases aligning to TRBD2. Here the CDR3 DNA reads TGCAGTGCTAGCGTGACTAGCTGGGGGATGAACAATGAGCAGTTCTTC. Translated: CSASVTSWGMNNEQFF.